This TCR beta chain was recovered during a study of post-analysis software for immune sequencing data. Study-level information: Included among the disease courses, which were recorded for the cohort, were relapsing-remitting, secondary progressive and progressive-relapsing multiple sclerosis. The study, taken as a whole, reports: A handful of TRBV segments occurring more often in patients than controls included TRBV5-6, TRBV5-1 and TRBV20-1. Those samples that were prepared in the same batch co-clustered strongly by F measure.

Comment on this clonotype: Antigen unknown.

The TCR beta cDNA libraries carried unique molecular identifiers. The T cell input of about 0.95 to 11 million gave roughly 0.5 million cDNA molecules. TCRdb re-called the PCR reads with MiXCR, one entry per CDR3 protein. The repertoire holds over 150,000 distinct CDR3 sequences, roughly 34% seen once, with under 30% in the top ten. This CDR3 comprises 15 residues. V lost 1 base to trimming and J lost 10 bases, with 17 bases between them. Germline V gene data show CDR1 as DFQATT and CDR2 as SNEGSKA (reference sequence). This receptor was taken from a girl aged 5 to 17 with multiple sclerosis. This specimen was blood, taken after autologous hematopoietic stem cell transplantation. V and J are TRBV20-1 and TRBJ1-6; a possible D gene is TRBD1 (5 bases). The CDR3 protein is CSARAPGSVRSPLHF. The CDR3 DNA reads as TGCAGTGCTAGAGCGCCAGGGTCTGTTAGGTCACCCCTCCACTTT.